This T cell receptor (beta chain) is drawn from a study of technical replicates of blood from a few donors. Produced via immunoSEQ multiplex PCR; TCRdb's table is partial and in-frame only. The sample consists of about 91,000 clones, less than 95% of them appearing once. The sequence came from a human donor in good health. The sequenced sample consisted of T cells isolated from PBMCs.

CDR3 protein: CASSQDGGEEQFF. The CDR3 bases are TGTGCCAGCAGCCAAGACGGGGGAGAAGAGCAGTTCTTC. This chain connects TRBV4-2 to TRBJ2-1; D is possibly TRBD2 (6 bases). In germline, CDR1 is LGHNA, CDR2 YNFKEQ. The CDR3 has 13 residues. V was trimmed by 0 bases and J by 10 bases, leaving 10 bases between them.